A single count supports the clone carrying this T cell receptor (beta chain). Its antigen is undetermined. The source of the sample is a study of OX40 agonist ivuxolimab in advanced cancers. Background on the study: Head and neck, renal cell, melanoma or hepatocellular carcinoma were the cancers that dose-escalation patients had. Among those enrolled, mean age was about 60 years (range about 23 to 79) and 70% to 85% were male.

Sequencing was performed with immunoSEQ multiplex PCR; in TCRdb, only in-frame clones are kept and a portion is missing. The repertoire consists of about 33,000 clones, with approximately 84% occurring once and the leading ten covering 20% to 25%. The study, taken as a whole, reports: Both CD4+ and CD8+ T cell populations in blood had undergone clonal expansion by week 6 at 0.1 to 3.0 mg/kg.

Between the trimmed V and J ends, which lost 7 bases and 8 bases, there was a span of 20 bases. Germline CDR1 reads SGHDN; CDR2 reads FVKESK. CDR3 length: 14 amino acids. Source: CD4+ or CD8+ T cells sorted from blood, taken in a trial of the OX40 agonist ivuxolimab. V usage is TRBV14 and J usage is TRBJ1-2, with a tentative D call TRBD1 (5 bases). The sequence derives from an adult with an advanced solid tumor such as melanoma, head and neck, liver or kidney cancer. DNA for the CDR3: TGTGCCAGCACCCCAGGGCAGGGACCATGGGGCTACACCTTC. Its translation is CASTPGQGPWGYTF.